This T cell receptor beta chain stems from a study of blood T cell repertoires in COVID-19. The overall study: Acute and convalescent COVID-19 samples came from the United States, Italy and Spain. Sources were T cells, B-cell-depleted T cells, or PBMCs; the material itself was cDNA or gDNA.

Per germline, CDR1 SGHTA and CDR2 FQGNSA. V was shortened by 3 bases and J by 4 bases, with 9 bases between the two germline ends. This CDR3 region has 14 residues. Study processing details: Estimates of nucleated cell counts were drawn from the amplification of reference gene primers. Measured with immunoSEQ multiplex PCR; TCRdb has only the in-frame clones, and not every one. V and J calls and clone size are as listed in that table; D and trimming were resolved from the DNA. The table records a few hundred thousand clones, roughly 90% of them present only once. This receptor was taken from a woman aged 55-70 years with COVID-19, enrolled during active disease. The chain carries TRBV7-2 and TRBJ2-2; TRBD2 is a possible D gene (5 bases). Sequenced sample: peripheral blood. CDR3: CASSFDGLTGELFF. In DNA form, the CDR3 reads TGTGCCAGCAGCTTCGACGGACTCACCGGGGAGCTGTTTTTT.